This paragraph covers one TCR beta chain sequence. This sample is drawn from a study of control samples from healthy donors and cancer patients. Measured with immunoSEQ multiplex PCR; TCRdb has only the in-frame clones, and not every one. The sample includes approximately 59,000 clones, around 87% of them seen just once. Source material: PBMCs. The receptor's source is a woman aged 55-70 years with lung cancer.

CDR3 residues: CASSDPSGAFF. In DNA, the CDR3 is TGTGCCAGCAGTGACCCCTCGGGAGCTTTCTTT. This rearrangement joins TRBV25-1 to TRBJ1-1, with unresolved D. The length of the CDR3 is 11 residues. V dropped 3 bases and J dropped 10 bases, with 9 bases sitting between them. CDR1 is MGHDK and CDR2 is SYGVNS in the germline V gene.